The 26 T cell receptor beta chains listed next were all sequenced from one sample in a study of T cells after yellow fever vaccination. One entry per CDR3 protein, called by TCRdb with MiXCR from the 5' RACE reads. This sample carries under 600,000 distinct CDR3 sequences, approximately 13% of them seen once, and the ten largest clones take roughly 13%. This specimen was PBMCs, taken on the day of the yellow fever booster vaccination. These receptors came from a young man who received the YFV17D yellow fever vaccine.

CDR3 region: CASSEEYDEQYF. DNA of the CDR3: TGTGCCAGCAGTGAAGAGTACGACGAGCAGTACTTC. V and J are TRBV2 and TRBJ2-7, with D uncertain. This CDR3 spans 12 amino acids. Germline lookup yields CDR1 SNHLY and CDR2 FYNNEI. Between the trimmed V and J ends, which lost 1 base and 5 bases, there was a span of 6 bases.

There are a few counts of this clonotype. For the CDR3, the DNA is TGTGCCAGCAGCACCGAGGGGTCCGGGGAGCTGTTTTTT. It specifies CASSTEGSGELFF. This chain uses TRBV7-9 with TRBJ2-2; either TRBD1 or TRBD2 may fit D (5 bases each). The length of the CDR3 is 13 residues. CDR1 is SEHNR and CDR2 is FQNEAQ in the germline V gene (reference sequence). V lost 5 bases to trimming and J lost 6 bases, with 10 bases between them.

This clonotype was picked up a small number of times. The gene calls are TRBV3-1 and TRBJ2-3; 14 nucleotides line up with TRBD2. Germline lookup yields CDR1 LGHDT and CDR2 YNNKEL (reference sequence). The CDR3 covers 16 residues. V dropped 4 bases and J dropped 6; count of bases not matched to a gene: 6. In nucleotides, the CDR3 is TGTGCCAGCAGCCTCTGGACTAGCGGGAGGAGTGATACGCAGTATTTT. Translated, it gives CASSLWTSGRSDTQYF.

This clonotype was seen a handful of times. In nucleotides, the CDR3 is TGTGCCACCAGCATGGGGACTAGCGGGAGAACCGGGGAGCTGTTTTTT. Its translation is CATSMGTSGRTGELFF. The chain links TRBV15 to TRBJ2-2; 14 bases line up with TRBD2. J lost 5 bases, V lost 4 bases, and 3 bases had no gene match. The germline CDR1 and CDR2 sequences are LNHNV and YYDKDF (reference sequence). The CDR3 covers 16 residues.

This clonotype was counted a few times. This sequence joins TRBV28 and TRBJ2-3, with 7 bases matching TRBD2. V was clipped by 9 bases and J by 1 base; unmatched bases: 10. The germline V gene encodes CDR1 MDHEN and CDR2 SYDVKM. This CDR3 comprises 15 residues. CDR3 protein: CASWAPSGRTDTQYF. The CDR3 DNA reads TGTGCCAGTTGGGCCCCTAGCGGTCGCACAGATACGCAGTATTTT.

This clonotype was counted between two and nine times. The DNA for the CDR3 is TGCAGCGTCTCCGGGGCGCTTAATGAAAAACTGTTTTTT. Protein: CSVSGALNEKLFF. The chain employs TRBV29-1 and TRBJ1-4, with a possible D match to TRBD1 (5 bases). The CDR3 runs to 13 residues. Trimming pared 6 bases from V and 4 bases from J, leaving 12 bases between. CDR1 and CDR2 (germline): SQVTM, ANQGSEA.

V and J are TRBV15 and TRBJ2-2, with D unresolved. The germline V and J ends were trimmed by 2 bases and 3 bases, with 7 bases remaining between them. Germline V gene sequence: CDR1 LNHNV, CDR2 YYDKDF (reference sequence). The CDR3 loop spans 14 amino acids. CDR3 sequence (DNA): TGTGCCACCAGCAGACAAAGAGACACCGGGGAGCTGTTTTTT. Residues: CATSRQRDTGELFF.

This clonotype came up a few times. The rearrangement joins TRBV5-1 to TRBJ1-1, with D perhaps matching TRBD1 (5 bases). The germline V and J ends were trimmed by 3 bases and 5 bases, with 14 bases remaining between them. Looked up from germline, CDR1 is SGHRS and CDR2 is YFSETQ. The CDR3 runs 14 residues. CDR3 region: CASSSEGVGTEAFF. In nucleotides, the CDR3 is TGCGCCAGCAGCTCGGAAGGGGTCGGGACTGAAGCTTTCTTT. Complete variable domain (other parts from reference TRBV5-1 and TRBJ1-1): KAGVTQTPRYLIKTRGQQVTLSCSPISGHRSVSWYQQTPGQGLQFLFEYFSETQRNKGNFPGRFSGRQFSNSRSEMNVSTLELGDSALYLCASSSEGVGTEAFFGQGTRLTVV.

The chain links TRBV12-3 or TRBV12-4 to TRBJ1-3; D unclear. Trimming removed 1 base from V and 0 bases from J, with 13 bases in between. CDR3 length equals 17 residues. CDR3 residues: CASSLGVRINSGNTIYF. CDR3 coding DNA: TGTGCCAGCAGTTTAGGTGTCAGGATAAACTCTGGAAACACCATATATTTT.

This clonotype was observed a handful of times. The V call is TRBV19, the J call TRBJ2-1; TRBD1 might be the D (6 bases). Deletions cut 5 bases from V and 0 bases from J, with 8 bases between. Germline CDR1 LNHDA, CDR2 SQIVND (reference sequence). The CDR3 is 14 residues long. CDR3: CASSQGTSYNEQFF. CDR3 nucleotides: TGTGCCAGTAGTCAGGGGACCTCCTACAATGAGCAGTTCTTC. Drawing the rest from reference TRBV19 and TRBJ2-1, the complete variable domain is DGGITQSPKYLFRKEGQNVTLSCEQNLNHDAMYWYRQDPGQGLRLIYYSQIVNDFQKGDIAEGYSVSREKKESFPLTVTSAQKNPTAFYLCASSQGTSYNEQFFGPGTRLTVL.

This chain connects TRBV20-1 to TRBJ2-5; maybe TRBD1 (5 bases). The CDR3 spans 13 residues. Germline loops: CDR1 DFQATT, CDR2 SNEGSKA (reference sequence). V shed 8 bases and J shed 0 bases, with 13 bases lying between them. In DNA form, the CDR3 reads TGCAGTCCCTTGGGGCAATACCAAGAGACCCAGTACTTC. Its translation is CSPLGQYQETQYF.

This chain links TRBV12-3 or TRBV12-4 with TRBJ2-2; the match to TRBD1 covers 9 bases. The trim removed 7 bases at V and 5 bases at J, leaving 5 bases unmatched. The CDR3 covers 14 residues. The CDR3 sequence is CASNPQGATGELFF. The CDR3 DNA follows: TGTGCCAGCAATCCACAGGGGGCAACCGGGGAGCTGTTTTTT.

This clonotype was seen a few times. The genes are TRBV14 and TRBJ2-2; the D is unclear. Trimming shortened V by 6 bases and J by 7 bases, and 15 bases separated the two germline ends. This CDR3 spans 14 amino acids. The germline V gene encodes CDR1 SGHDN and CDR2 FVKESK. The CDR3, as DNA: TGTGCCAGCAGGCGCTCGTGGGGTGGCGGGGAGCTGTTTTTT. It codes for CASRRSWGGGELFF.

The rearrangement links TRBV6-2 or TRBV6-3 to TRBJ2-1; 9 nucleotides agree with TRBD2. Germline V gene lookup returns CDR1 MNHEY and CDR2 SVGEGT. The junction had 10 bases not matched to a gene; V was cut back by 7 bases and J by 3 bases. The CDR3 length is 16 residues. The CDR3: CASTQLAGANYNEQFF. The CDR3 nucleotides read TGTGCCAGCACCCAATTAGCGGGAGCAAACTACAATGAGCAGTTCTTC.

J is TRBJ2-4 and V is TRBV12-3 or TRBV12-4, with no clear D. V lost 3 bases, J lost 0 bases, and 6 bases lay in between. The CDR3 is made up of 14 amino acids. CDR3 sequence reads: CASSLGQAKNIQYF. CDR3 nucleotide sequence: TGTGCCAGCAGTTTGGGTCAAGCCAAAAACATTCAGTACTTC.

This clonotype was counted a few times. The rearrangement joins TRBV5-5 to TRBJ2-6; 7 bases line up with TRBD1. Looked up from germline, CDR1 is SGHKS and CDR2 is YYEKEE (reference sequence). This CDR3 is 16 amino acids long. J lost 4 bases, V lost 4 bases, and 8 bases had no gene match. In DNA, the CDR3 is TGTGCCAGCAGCGAGAGACAGGGCACGGGGGCCAACGTCCTGACTTTC. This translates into CASSERQGTGANVLTF.

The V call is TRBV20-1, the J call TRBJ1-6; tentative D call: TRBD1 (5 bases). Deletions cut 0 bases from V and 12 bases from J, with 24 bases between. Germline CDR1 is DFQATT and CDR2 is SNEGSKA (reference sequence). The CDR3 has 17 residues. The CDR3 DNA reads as TGCAGTGCTAGAGATTTGGGCCGGGACTCCCAGAGGGGACCCCTCCACTTT. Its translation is CSARDLGRDSQRGPLHF.

Written as DNA, the CDR3 is TGCAGCGTTGAAGAACAGGCCAAAAACATTCAGTACTTC. Residues: CSVEEQAKNIQYF. The chain joins TRBV29-1 to TRBJ2-4; D remains unclear. The CDR3 sequence is 13 residues long. Germline V gives CDR1 SQVTM, CDR2 ANQGSEA. Trimming took 0 bases from V and 1 from J, leaving 4 bases between them. Based on the CDR3 plus reference TRBV29-1 and TRBJ2-4, the full variable domain is SAVISQKPSRDICQRGTSLTIQCQVDSQVTMMFWYRQQPGQSLTLIATANQGSEATYESGFVIDKFPISRPNLTFSTLTVSNMSPEDSSIYLCSVEEQAKNIQYFGAGTRLSVL.

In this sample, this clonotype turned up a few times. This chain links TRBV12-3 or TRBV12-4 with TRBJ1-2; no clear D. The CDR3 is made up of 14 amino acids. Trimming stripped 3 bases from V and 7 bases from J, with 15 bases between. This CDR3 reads CASSFIGEGSGYTF. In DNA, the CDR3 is TGTGCCAGCAGTTTTATCGGGGAGGGAAGTGGCTACACCTTC.

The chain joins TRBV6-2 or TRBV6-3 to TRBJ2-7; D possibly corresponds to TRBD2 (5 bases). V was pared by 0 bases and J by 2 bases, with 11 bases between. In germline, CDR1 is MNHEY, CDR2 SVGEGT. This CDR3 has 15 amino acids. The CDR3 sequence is CASSYSQAVTYEQYF. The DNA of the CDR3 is TGTGCCAGCAGTTACTCGCAAGCGGTGACCTACGAGCAGTACTTC.

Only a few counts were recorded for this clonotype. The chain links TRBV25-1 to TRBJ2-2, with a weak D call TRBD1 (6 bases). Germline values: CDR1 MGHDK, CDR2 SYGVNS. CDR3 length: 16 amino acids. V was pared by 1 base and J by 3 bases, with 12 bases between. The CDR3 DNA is TGTGCCAGCAGTGAATTGGGGGCGAGGGACACCGGGGAGCTGTTTTTT. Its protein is CASSELGARDTGELFF. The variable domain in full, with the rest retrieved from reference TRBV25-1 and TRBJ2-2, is EADIYQTPRYLVIGTGKKITLECSQTMGHDKMYWYQQDPGMELHLIHYSYGVNSTEKGDLSSESTVSRIRTEHFPLTLESARPSHTSQYLCASSELGARDTGELFFGEGSRLTVL.

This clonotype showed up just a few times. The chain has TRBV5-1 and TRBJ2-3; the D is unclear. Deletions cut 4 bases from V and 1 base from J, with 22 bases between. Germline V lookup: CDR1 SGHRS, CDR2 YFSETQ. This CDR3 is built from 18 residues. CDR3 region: CASSSPVTLVVGTDTQYF. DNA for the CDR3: TGCGCCAGCAGCAGCCCAGTTACATTGGTTGTGGGCACAGATACGCAGTATTTT.

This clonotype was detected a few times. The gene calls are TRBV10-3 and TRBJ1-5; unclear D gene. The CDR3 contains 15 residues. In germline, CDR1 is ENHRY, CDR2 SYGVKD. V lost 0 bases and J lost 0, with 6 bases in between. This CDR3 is CAISESGYSNQPQHF. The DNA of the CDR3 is TGTGCCATCAGTGAGTCGGGGTATAGCAATCAGCCCCAGCATTTT.

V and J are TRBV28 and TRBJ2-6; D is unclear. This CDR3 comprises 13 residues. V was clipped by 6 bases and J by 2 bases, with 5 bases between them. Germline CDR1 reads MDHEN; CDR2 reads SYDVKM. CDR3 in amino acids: CASRGTGANVLTF. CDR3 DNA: TGTGCCAGCAGGGGCACTGGGGCCAACGTCCTGACTTTC.

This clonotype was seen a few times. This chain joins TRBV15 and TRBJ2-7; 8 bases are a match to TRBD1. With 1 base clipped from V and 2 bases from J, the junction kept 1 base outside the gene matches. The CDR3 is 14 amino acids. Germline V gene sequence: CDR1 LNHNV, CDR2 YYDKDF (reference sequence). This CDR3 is CATSRGQGPYEQYF. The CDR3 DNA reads TGTGCCACCAGCAGAGGACAGGGGCCCTACGAGCAGTACTTC.

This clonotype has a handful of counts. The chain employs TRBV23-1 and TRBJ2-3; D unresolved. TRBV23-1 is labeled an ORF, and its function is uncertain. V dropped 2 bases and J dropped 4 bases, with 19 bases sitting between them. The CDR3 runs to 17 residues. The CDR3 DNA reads TGCGCCAGCAGTCAACCCCTTTCTAGGGTCCGAGCAGATACGCAGTATTTT. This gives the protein CASSQPLSRVRADTQYF.